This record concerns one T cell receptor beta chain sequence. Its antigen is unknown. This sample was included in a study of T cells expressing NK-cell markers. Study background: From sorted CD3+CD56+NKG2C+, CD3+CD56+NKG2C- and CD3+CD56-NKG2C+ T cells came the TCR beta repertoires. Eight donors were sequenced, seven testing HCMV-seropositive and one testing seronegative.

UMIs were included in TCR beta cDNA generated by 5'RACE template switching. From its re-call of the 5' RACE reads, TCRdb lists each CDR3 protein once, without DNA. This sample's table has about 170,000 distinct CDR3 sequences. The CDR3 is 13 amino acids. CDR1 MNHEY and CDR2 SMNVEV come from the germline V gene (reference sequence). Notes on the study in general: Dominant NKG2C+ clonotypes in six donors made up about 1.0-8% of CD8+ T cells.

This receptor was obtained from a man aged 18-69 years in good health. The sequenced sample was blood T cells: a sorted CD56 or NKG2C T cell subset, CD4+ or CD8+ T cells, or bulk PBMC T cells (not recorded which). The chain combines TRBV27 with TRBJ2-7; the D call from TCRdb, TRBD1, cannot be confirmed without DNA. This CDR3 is CASSPRGSHEQYF.